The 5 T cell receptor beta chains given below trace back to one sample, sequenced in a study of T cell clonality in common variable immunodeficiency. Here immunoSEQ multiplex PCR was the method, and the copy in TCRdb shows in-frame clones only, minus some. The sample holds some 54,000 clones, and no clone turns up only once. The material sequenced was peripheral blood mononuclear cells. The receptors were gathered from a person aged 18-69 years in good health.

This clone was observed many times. The CDR3 loop is CASSGQAGGGETQYF. CDR3 DNA (partial): TGTGCCAGCAGTGGTCAAGCGGGGGGCGGAGAGACC. The J gene is TRBJ2-5, the V gene TRBV6-1; TRBD2 matches 9 bases. The read terminates 3 residues before the CDR3 end, so the remaining end is supplied by the germline J gene. The junction had 7 bases not matched to a gene; V was cut back by 4 bases and J by 4 bases. The CDR3 loop spans 15 amino acids. Germline V gene sequence: CDR1 MNHNS, CDR2 SASEGT.

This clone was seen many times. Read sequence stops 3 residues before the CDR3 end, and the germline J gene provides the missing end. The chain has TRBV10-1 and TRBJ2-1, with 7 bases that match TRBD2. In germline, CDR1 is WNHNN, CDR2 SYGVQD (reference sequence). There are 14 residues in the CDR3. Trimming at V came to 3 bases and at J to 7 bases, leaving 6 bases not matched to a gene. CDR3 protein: CASSDNLAANEQFF. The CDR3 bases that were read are TGCGCCAGCAGTGACAATCTAGCGGCAAATGAG.

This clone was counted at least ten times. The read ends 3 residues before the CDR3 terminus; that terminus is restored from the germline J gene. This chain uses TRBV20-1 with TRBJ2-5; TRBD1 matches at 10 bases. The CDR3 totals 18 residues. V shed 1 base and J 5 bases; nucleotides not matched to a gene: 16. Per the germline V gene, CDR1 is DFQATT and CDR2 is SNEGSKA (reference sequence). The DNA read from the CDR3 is TGCAGTGCTAGAGTACCTTGGCTAGGACAGGGGGTTGGGGAGACC. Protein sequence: CSARVPWLGQGVGET. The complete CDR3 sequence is CSARVPWLGQGVGETQYF.

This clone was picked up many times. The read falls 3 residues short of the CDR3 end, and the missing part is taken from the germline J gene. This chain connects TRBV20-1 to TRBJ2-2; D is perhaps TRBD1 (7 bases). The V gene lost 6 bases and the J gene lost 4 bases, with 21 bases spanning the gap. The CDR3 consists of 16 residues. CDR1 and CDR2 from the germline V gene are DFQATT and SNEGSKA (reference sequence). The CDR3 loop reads CSARRTGGMLTGELFF. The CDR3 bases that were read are TGCAGTGCCAGAAGGACAGGCGGGATGCTCACCGGGGAG.

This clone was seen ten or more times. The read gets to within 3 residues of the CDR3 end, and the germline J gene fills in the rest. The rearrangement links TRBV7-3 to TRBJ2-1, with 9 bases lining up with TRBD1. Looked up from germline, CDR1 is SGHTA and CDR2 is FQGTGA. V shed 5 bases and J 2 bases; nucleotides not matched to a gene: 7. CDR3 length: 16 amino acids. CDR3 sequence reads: CASSRLQGATYNEQFF. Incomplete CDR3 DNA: TGTGCCAGCAGCCGTCTACAGGGGGCTACCTACAATGAG.